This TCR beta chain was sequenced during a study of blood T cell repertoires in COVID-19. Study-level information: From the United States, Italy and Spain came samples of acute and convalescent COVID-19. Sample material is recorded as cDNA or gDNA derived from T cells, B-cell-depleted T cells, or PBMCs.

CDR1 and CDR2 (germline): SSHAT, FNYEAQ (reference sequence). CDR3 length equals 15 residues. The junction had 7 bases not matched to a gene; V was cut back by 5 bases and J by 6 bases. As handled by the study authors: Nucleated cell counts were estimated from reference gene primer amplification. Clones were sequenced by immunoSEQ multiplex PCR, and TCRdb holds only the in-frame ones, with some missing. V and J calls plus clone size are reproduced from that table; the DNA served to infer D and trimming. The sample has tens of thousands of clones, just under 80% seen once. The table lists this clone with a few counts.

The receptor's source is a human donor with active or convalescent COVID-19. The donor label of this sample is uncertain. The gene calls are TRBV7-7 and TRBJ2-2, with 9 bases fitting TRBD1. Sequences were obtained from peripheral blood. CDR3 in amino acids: CASSPGQGNPGELFF. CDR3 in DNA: TGTGCCAGCAGCCCGGGACAGGGTAATCCCGGGGAGCTGTTTTTT.